This T cell receptor (beta chain) was profiled in a study of blood T cell repertoires in COVID-19. Whole-study context: In each case, the material was cDNA or gDNA derived from T cells, B-cell-depleted T cells, or PBMCs.

A remark on this clone: A junction boundary mismatches the germline segment, possibly from a read error.

The CDR3 length is 14 residues. CDR1 SGHTA and CDR2 FQGTGA come from the germline V gene. TCRdb keeps only in-frame clones here, not all; method: immunoSEQ multiplex PCR. In the table there are 200,000 or so clones, 70% to 90% of which are singletons. The sample comprised PBMCs or T cells enriched from blood (not recorded which). The chain recombines TRBV7-3 with TRBJ2-5; TRBD2 matches 7 bases. This receptor was obtained from a woman between 35 and 50 years old with acute COVID-19. CDR3 sequence: CASSLGGTSEAQYF. Here the CDR3 DNA reads TGTGCCAGCAGCTTGGGGGGGACCTCAGAGGCCCAGTACTTC.